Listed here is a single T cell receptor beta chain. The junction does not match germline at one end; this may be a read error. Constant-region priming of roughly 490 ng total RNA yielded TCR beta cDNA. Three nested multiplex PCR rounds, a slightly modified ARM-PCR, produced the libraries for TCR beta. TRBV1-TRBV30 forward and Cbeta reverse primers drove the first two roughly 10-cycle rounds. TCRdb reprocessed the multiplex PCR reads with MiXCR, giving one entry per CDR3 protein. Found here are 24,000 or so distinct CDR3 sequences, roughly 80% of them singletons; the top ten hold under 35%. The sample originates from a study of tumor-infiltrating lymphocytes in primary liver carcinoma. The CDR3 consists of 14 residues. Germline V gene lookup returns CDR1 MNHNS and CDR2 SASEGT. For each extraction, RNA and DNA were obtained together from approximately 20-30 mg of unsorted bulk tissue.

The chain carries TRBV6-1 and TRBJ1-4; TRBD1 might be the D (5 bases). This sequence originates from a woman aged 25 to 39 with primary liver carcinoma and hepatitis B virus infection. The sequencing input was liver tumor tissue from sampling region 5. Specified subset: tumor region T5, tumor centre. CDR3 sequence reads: CACRDQGGREKLLF. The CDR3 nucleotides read TGTGCCTGCAGGGACCAGGGTGGCCGTGAAAAATTGTTATTT.